Listed below are T cell receptor beta chains from one sample, sequenced in a study of T cells in Graves' hyperthyroidism and ophthalmopathy. TCRdb redid the calling of the multiplex PCR reads with MiXCR, one entry per CDR3 protein. The sample has about 380,000 distinct CDR3 sequences; around a sixth are singletons. Material for sequencing was blood. The receptors originated from a man younger than 30 with Graves' ophthalmopathy. CDR3s include the opening cysteine and the closing phenylalanine or tryptophan. Only some rows state a clone size, as once, few, many or a class for expanded clones.

TRBJ1-2,TRBV15,few,CATSPDPTGYTF
TRBJ1-4,TRBV5-1,NA,CASSLEGGNEKLFF
TRBJ1-2,TRBV14,NA,CASSPGQTPRGYTF
TRBJ2-2,TRBV6-1,NA,CASSHDLSGELFF
TRBJ1-1,TRBV6-1,many,CASSESPLTEAFF
TRBJ2-3,TRBV7-8,NA,CASSLRGRADTQYF
TRBJ1-1,TRBV28,NA,CASSLYGHSPNTEAFF
TRBJ1-5,TRBV5-8,few,CASSPGGPPNQPQHF
TRBJ1-2,TRBV27,NA,CASRGTGGQQTANYGYTF
TRBJ2-3,TRBV5-1,NA,CASSLTRGSDTQYF
TRBJ1-3,TRBV20-1,few,CSASTHSGNTIYF
TRBJ1-5,TRBV20-1,many,CSARKGGTGSQPQHF
TRBJ1-1,TRBV7-2,NA,CASSEAGGGTEAFF
TRBJ2-5,TRBV24-1,few,CATSGGLAGDQETQYF
TRBJ2-3,TRBV7-3,NA,CASAPGLAADTQYF
TRBJ2-5,TRBV5-1,NA,CASSIQGYQETQYF
TRBJ2-2,TRBV6-2/TRBV6-3,NA,CASSYFGGWNTGELFF
TRBJ2-3,TRBV7-3,many,CASSGGRTDTQYF
TRBJ2-7,TRBV6-2/TRBV6-3,NA,CASSYSPSGPRILTYEQYF
TRBJ2-3,TRBV28,many,CASSGTGQSTDTQYF
TRBJ1-5,TRBV7-6,many,CASSPNQGGGQPQHF
TRBJ1-4,TRBV5-1,NA,CASSLRVAGGGEKLFF
TRBJ1-2,TRBV6-1,few,CASSVTGAYGYTF
TRBJ2-7,TRBV6-2/TRBV6-3,many,CASSSGGVYEQYF
TRBJ2-5,TRBV12-3/TRBV12-4,many,CATRRGGSETQYF
TRBJ1-1,TRBV12-3/TRBV12-4,many,CASRAGTVWGMNTEAFF